The subject of this entry is one T cell receptor (beta chain). A read error may be the cause here, since a much bigger clone is one base away. The template, about 500 ng total RNA, yielded TCR beta cDNA made with a constant-region primer. For TCR beta, libraries were produced by three nested multiplex PCR rounds using slightly modified ARM-PCR. Both of the initial two PCR rounds ran for about 9 cycles and employed TRBV1-TRBV30 forward primers alongside a C-beta reverse primer. TCRdb called the multiplex PCR reads again in MiXCR, with one record for every CDR3 protein. The data contain fewer than 350,000 distinct CDR3 sequences, around three fifths of them singletons. It was unsorted whole blood that yielded blood RNA, and germline DNA was also extracted. The data are from a study of tumor-infiltrating lymphocytes in primary liver carcinoma. Trimming took off 5 bases at V and 2 bases at J, with 3 bases between the two ends. The CDR3 is 10 residues long. Germline loops: CDR1 SQVTM, CDR2 ANQGSEA.

The receptor comes from a man in his forties with primary liver carcinoma and hepatitis B virus infection. Material: peripheral blood. This chain uses TRBV29-1 with TRBJ1-1; no firm D call. The CDR3 loop is CSVINTEAFF. CDR3 bases: TGCAGCGTTATCAACACTGAAGCTTTCTTT.